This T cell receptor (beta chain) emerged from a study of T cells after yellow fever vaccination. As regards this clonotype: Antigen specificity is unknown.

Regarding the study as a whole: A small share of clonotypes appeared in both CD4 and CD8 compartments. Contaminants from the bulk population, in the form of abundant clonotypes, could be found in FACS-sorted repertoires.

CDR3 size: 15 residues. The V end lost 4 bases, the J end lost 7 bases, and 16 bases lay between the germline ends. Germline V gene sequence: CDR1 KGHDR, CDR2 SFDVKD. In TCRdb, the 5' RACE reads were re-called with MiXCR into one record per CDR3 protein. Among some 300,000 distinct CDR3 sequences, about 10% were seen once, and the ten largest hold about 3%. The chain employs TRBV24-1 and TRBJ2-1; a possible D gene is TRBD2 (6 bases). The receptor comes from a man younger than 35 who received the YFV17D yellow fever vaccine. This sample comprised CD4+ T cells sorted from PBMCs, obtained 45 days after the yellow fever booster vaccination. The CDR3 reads CATSEGDWSSNEQFF. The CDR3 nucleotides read TGTGCCACCAGTGAGGGGGACTGGAGTTCGAATGAGCAGTTCTTC.